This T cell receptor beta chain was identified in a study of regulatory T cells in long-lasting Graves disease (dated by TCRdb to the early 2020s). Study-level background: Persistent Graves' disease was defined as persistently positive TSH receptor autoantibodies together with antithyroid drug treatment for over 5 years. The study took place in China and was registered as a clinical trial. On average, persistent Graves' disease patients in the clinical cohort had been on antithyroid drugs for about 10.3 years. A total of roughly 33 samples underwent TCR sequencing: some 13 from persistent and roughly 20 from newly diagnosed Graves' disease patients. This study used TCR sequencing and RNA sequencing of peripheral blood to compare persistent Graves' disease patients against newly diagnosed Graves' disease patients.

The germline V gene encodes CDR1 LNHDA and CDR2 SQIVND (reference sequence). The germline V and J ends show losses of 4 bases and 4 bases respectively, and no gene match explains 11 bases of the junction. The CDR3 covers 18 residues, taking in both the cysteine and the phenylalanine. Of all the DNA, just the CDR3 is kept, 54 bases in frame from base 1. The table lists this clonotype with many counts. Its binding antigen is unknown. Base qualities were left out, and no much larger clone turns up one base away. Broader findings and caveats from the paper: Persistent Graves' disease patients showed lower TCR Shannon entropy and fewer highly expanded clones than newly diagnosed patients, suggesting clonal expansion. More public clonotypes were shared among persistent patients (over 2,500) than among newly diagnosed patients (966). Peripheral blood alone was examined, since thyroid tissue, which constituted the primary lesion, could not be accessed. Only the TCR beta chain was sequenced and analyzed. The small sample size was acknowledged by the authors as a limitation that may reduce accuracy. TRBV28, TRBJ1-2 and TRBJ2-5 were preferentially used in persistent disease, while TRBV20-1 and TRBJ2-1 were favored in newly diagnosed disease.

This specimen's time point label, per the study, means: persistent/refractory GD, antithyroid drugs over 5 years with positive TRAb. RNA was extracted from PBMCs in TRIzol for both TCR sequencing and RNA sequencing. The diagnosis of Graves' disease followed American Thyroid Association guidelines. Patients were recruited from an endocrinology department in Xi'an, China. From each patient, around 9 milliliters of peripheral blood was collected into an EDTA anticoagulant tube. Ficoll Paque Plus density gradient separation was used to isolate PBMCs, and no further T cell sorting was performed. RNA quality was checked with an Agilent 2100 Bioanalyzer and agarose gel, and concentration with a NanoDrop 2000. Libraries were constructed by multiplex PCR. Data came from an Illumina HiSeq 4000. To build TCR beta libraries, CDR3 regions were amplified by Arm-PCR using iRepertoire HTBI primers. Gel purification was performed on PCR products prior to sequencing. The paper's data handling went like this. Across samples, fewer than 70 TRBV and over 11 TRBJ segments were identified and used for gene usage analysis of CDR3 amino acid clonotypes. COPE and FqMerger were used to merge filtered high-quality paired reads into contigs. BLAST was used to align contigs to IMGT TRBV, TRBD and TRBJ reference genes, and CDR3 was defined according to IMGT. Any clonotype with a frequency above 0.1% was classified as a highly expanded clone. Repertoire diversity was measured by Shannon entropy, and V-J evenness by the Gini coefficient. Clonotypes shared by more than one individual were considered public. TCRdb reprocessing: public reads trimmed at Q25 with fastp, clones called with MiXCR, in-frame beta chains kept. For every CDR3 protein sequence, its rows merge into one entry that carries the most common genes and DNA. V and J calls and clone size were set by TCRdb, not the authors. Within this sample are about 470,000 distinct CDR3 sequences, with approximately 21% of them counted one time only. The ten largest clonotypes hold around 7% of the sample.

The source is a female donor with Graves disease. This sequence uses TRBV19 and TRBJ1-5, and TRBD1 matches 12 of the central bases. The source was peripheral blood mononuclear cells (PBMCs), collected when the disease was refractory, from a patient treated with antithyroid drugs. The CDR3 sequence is CASSSRDRGRIWNQPQHF. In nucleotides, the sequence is TGTGCCAGTAGTAGTCGGGACAGGGGGCGAATATGGAATCAGCCCCAGCATTTT.